This TCR beta chain originates from a study of lymphopenia after photon versus proton radiotherapy. Study results and caveats: Authors raise, but do not show, better survival with proton therapy.

The germline V gene encodes CDR1 SGHTA and CDR2 FQGNSA. Trimming pared 1 base from V and 2 bases from J, leaving 9 bases between. CDR3 size: 14 residues. A remark on this clone: Its antigen is not known.

Sequencing was performed with immunoSEQ multiplex PCR; in TCRdb, only in-frame clones are kept and a portion is missing. The sample lists around 62,000 clones, about 81% occurring once. V gene TRBV7-2 combines with J gene TRBJ2-7; unclear D gene. The source is a man between 60 and 75 years old with pancreatic cancer. The material was peripheral blood, obtained from a patient treated with proton-based radiotherapy. The CDR3 nucleotides are TGTGCCAGCAGCTTAGAAGTCTCAACCTACGAGCAGTACTTC. It codes for CASSLEVSTYEQYF.